This T cell receptor (beta chain) was sequenced in a study of blood T cell repertoires in COVID-19. Study in general: The United States, Italy and Spain supplied acute and convalescent COVID-19 samples. The cDNA or gDNA used as material had been derived from T cells, B-cell-depleted T cells, or PBMCs.

Authors' processing steps: The authors estimated nucleated cell counts from reference gene primer amplification. Assay: immunoSEQ multiplex PCR; the TCRdb copy retains only in-frame clones and omits some. V and J calls plus clone size are reproduced from that table; the DNA served to infer D and trimming. This sample has roughly 91,000 clones, with 65% to 85% found just once. There are 15 residues in the CDR3. Germline V CDR1 and CDR2: MNHEY, SVGAGI. Deletions cut 0 bases from V and 2 bases from J, with 11 bases between. Specimen: peripheral blood. This chain links TRBV6-5 with TRBJ2-7; weak D call: TRBD1 (6 bases). This receptor was obtained from a man between 65 and 85 years old with active or convalescent COVID-19. DNA of the CDR3: TGTGCCAGCAGTTACTCGCCGCAGGGGACCTACGAGCAGTACTTC. Protein: CASSYSPQGTYEQYF.